The present T cell receptor (beta chain) was sequenced within a study of cytomegalovirus exposure and HLA in healthy donors (dated by TCRdb to about 2017). For the wider study: In an earlier analysis of 550 to 750 of the donors, around 300 Gb of sequence data and some 100 million unique TCR beta sequences from about 179 million T cells were reported. An early release that covered 500 to 800 HLA-typed donors contained 300 to 350 gigabases of sequencing data and tens of millions of unique TCR sequences. The genetic ancestry cluster associated with self-reported Caucasian donors included around 76% of the roughly 390 genotyped donors. The study was designed to test whether signatures of past pathogen exposure could be identified by cataloging public T cell receptors. The T cell repertoires of 550 to 850 subjects were profiled by immunosequencing and related to cytomegalovirus serostatus. Besides the first cohort of roughly 640 subjects, a separate validation cohort made up of roughly 120 different subjects was used. High-throughput TCR immunosequencing, statistical association of individual TCRs with disease status, and machine learning were combined to predict cytomegalovirus infection status. To study patterns of TCR occurrence, a later analysis re-analyzed previously published TCR beta repertoires from several hundred donors and added high-resolution HLA genotyping. In the later analysis, no new phenotypic data were used to find candidate immune exposures; instead, reliance was placed on TCR beta sequences and their occurrence across donors. An earlier analysis of 587 of the donors applied high-throughput TCR beta sequencing to assess whether each TCR beta V gene segment acted as functional or pseudogenic. Donor age, sex, ethnicity and CMV serostatus were collected together with the repertoire data. Genome-wide SNP genotypes for about 65% of the roughly 670 donors were used in a later genetic analysis, which treated that subset as a discovery cohort. All discovery cohort repertoires had been generated on a single sequencing platform. HLA typing included class I and class II loci at four-digit resolution. The number of donors typed differed by locus, with about 629-630 for A, B, C, DRB1 and DQB1, 522 for DQA1, approximately 570 for DPA1, and some 470 for DPB1. A few DR-DQ haplotypes were handled as single units for association and clustering because linkage in the cohort was strong. Across 398 genotyped donors of the cohort, an average of about 200,000 unique TCR beta nucleotide sequences per donor were sequenced, and approximately 17% of those sequences were non-productive. The paper's findings and limits, for the study overall: Correlated functional status among segregating V segments might reflect linkage disequilibrium, but an unknown experimental factor could not be ruled out. Because counts were too low, roughly 16 rarely observed V segments, including chromosome 9 orphons, were excluded from the earlier analysis of 500 to 700 of the donors. The authors suggested that the approach could potentially be generalized to other disease states and immunological phenotypes. In a later analysis, the rate of TCR association differed among HLA loci, with DRB1 alleles having the most associated TCRs and HLA-C alleles having the fewest. The sequencing pipeline was judged likely to have produced a cluster of highly shared sequence variants as a technical artifact. In a later analysis, around 17,000 TCR beta sequences were associated with specific HLA alleles at a false discovery rate of 0.05. In a later analysis, HLA-associated TCR beta chains were found to be more clonally expanded and to have lower generation probabilities than equally common non-associated chains. Most CMV-associated TCR beta chains appeared to be HLA-restricted in a later analysis, and the HLA associations seemed to be driven largely by CMV exposure. An earlier analysis of approximately 590 of the donors showed that most TCR beta V segments appeared in productive rearrangements either about 87% or about 30% of the time, which broadly matched IMGT annotations. In both the original and validation cohorts, the classifier was reported to diagnose cytomegalovirus status with high specificity and sensitivity. The only immune exposure information available for the cohort was CMV serostatus. The study gave a list of 150 to 200 TCR beta chains associated with cytomegalovirus. Most TCR sequences were seen in very few donors, while some public TCRs were found in many individuals. The presence/absence analyses assumed that sequencing depth was roughly uniform across donors, and that assumption may not be true. V-gene and J-gene trimming of TCR beta chains was associated with a missense DCLRE1C variant in a later genetic analysis, and the association was replicated in an independent cohort. This cohort had only TCR beta chains sequenced, and the lack of alpha or paired-chain data limited which features could be detected. Three of the identified cytomegalovirus-associated TCR beta chains were confirmed in vitro to be specific for cytomegalovirus antigens. A further reported finding was that TCR beta sequences accurately predicted the HLA-A and HLA-B alleles for most subjects in the first cohort. According to a later analysis, parvovirus B19, influenza, CMV and Epstein-Barr virus appeared linked to several top co-occurrence clusters. Assigning TCR associations to individual alleles was difficult when HLA alleles, especially DR and DQ, strongly co-occurred. Some IMGT-functional V segments, including TRBV6-2 and TRBV6-3, could not be told apart with the 87-base-pair reads, so those segments were excluded. Because HLA typing was missing for some donors at each locus, association tests included only the typed subset. In a later genetic analysis, fewer N-insertions in productive TCRs were reported among donors in an Asian-associated ancestry cluster than the roughly 670-donor mean.

The cohort consisted of more than 650 healthy bone marrow donors. Cohort members were all nominally healthy when sampled, although unrecorded immune exposures were likely present. The donor was CMV seronegative and belonged to the group of around 350 seronegative cohort members. A peripheral blood sample was provided by each donor, and peripheral blood mononuclear cells were used for TCR beta sequencing. Genomic DNA extraction from the blood cell samples was performed with the Qiagen DNeasy Blood Extraction Kit. As for this clone: The target of this receptor is not known. No clone much larger than this one lies a single base away; base qualities are absent.

Libraries came from the immunoSEQ multiplex PCR assay. For the multiplex PCR, a mixture combining 60 forward primers for TCR Vbeta segments and 13 reverse primers for TCR Jbeta segments was used. The CDR3 region of rearranged TCR beta genes was amplified from genomic DNA by a multiplex PCR assay. The Illumina HiSeq System was used to sequence the amplified TCR beta libraries as 87-base-pair reads. The published analysis was carried out like this. In a later analysis, approximately 74 million unique TCR beta chains were counted across the approximately 670 repertoires, and around 11 million of these chains were shared by at least two donors. Raw reads were error-corrected and collapsed into unique sequences with a nearest-neighbor algorithm that merged closely related sequences to remove PCR and sequencing errors. CDR3 sequences were aligned to IMGT reference sequences to assign V, D and J gene segments. For a sequence to be retained, a match of at least six nucleotides to both a V gene segment and a J gene segment was required. Rearrangements were classified as productive when the CDR3 lacked stop codons and remained in frame with V and J, and all other rearrangements were classified as non-productive. Following IMGT convention, CDR3 was defined as the stretch from the second conserved V-encoded cysteine up to the conserved J-encoded phenylalanine. In an earlier analysis of 500 to 650 of the donors, sequences lacking an unambiguous match to a single V gene segment were excluded. An earlier analysis of just under 600 of the donors called V segments functional above 56.7% productive rearrangements and segregating when the between-donor standard deviation exceeded 5%. To diagnose cytomegalovirus status from the catalog of TCR beta chain sequences, a statistical classification framework was built. V and J gene assignment, in a later analysis, came from comparing TCR nucleotide sequences with IMGT/GENE-DB human TR gene sequences. The TCRdist pipeline was used in a later analysis to assign CDR3 sequences and most-parsimonious VDJ recombination scenarios. In a later analysis, each TCR beta chain was defined by its CDR3 amino acid sequence together with its V-gene family, and reads lacking a unique V-gene family were excluded. A later analysis removed 592 highly shared, low-generation-probability nucleotide sequences to deal with suspected cross-contamination and a sequencing artifact. In a later analysis, a clonal expansion index for each public chain was calculated from normalized within-repertoire ranks of inferred template counts. In a later analysis, generation probabilities were computed using a VDJ recombination model fitted to out-of-frame rearrangements, and the results were checked against IGoR. In a later analysis, TCR-TCR, TCR-HLA and TCR-CMV co-occurrence was scored with hypergeometric tests, and a repertoire-size bias correction was applied to TCR pairs. To estimate false discovery rates, a later analysis permuted the HLA or CMV assignments 20 times. In a later analysis, co-occurring TCRs were grouped with DBSCAN, and TCRdist sequence similarity was added when clustering was performed within HLA-allele-positive subsets. Co-occurrence clustering excluded repertoires with fewer than 30,000 or more than 120,000 public chains, plus five with anomalous nucleotide sharing. Not all clones reach the TCRdb copy of this immuneACCESS table, which keeps in-frame sequences only. Checked studies attribute under half of the gap to unresolved V genes and leave the rest unexplained. That table furnishes V, J and clone size, whereas the DNA furnished D and trimming. This sample lists some 99,000 clones; around 67% were detected once. The ten largest clones capture approximately 2% of the sample.

From cysteine to phenylalanine, the CDR3 is 14 amino acids long. Here the CDR3 DNA is all that survives: 42 bases in frame from base 1. Trimming removed 5 bases from V and 6 bases from J, leaving 17 bases between the germline ends. CDR1 and CDR2 (SGHNT, YENEEA) derive from the germline V gene. The specimen sequenced was PBMCs. The rearranged segments are TRBV11-3 and TRBJ2-7, and the D gene may be TRBD2, 6 bases matching. This sequence was found in a male donor in good health and CMV-seronegative. This receptor carries the CDR3 CASSQGLPEGEQYF. The DNA reads TGTGCCAGCAGCCAGGGACTTCCCGAGGGCGAGCAGTACTTC.